Presented here are 15 T cell receptor beta chains from one specimen sequenced in a study of blood T cell repertoires in COVID-19. Using immunoSEQ multiplex PCR, the repertoire was profiled, and TCRdb retains in-frame clones only, with some absent. The data hold about 63,000 clones, with about 80% observed a single time. Sample: peripheral blood. All receptors derive from a human donor in a cohort sampled during active COVID-19.

The rearrangement joins TRBV29-1 to TRBJ1-1; 11 bases align to TRBD1. CDR3 length equals 15 residues. V lost 4 bases, J lost 7 bases, and 11 bases stayed unmatched. CDR1 is SQVTM, CDR2 ANQGSEA, per germline. CDR3 residues: CSVAGTGGALGEAFF. The CDR3, as DNA: TGCAGCGTTGCCGGGACAGGGGGGGCCTTGGGTGAAGCTTTCTTT.

The CDR3 sequence is CASSLSGSGQETQYF. The CDR3 DNA follows: TGCGCCAGCAGCTTGAGCGGGAGCGGACAAGAGACCCAGTACTTC. The chain combines TRBV5-1 with TRBJ2-5; 8 bases fit TRBD2. Per germline, CDR1 SGHRS and CDR2 YFSETQ. V trimming: 1 base; J trimming: 2 bases; junction bases outside the gene matches: 4. This CDR3 comprises 15 residues.

The V call is TRBV4-2, the J call TRBJ1-2, with 9 bases matching TRBD1. With V trimmed by 4 bases and J by 4 bases, 10 bases remained unmatched. The CDR3 has 16 residues. Germline V gene data show CDR1 as LGHNA and CDR2 as YNFKEQ. The CDR3 spells CASSLRGTGHGYGYTF. DNA of the CDR3: TGTGCCAGCAGCCTAAGGGGGACAGGGCATGGCTATGGCTACACCTTC.

The gene calls are TRBV30 and TRBJ2-1, with unresolved D. Trimming removed 2 bases from V and 6 bases from J, with 8 bases in between. CDR1 and CDR2 from the germline V gene are GTSNPN and SVGIG (reference sequence). The CDR3 sequence is 12 residues long. CDR3 protein: CAWSTRLNEQFF. In nucleotides, the CDR3 is TGTGCCTGGAGTACCCGACTCAATGAGCAGTTCTTC.

V usage is TRBV10-3 and J usage is TRBJ2-7; 7 bases map to TRBD1. The CDR3 loop spans 17 amino acids. Germline V gives CDR1 ENHRY, CDR2 SYGVKD. V lost 1 base to trimming and J lost 2 bases; unmatched junction nucleotides: 11. The CDR3 loop reads CAISEWQEDRNPYEQYF. The CDR3, as DNA: TGTGCCATCAGTGAGTGGCAGGAGGACAGGAACCCCTACGAGCAGTACTTC.

The chain joins TRBV11-1 to TRBJ1-1, with D possibly matching TRBD1 (6 bases). In germline, CDR1 is SGHAT, CDR2 FQDESV (reference sequence). CDR3 length: 16 residues. V lost 5 bases to trimming and J lost 0 bases, with 16 bases between them. The CDR3 is CASSPMPGDVNTEAFF. The CDR3 nucleotides are TGTGCCAGCAGCCCTATGCCAGGGGATGTGAACACTGAAGCTTTCTTT.

The chain links TRBV3-1 (or the pseudogene TRBV3-2) to TRBJ1-5; 8 bases fit TRBD1. V gave up 4 bases and J gave up 5 bases; unmatched junction bases: 7. The CDR3 runs to 15 residues. CDR1 is LGHDT and CDR2 is YNNKEL in the germline V gene (reference sequence). In DNA, the CDR3 is TGTGCCAGCAGCCGTCACAGGGGGTTGGATCAGCCCCAGCATTTT. Amino acid sequence: CASSRHRGLDQPQHF.

Points on this clone: Different DNA sequences within this sample yield the same CDR3. V gene TRBV4-1 combines with J gene TRBJ1-1, with 10 bases matching TRBD1. V shed 4 bases and J 0 bases; nucleotides not matched to a gene: 2. CDR3 length equals 15 residues. Germline lookup yields CDR1 MGHRA and CDR2 YSYEKL. CDR3 sequence reads: CASSPGQGMNTEAFF. CDR3 sequence (DNA): TGCGCCAGCAGCCCGGGACAGGGGATGAACACTGAAGCTTTCTTT.

V is TRBV28 and J is TRBJ1-1; D unclear. Germline CDR1 MDHEN, CDR2 SYDVKM. This CDR3 region has 13 residues. V lost 3 bases to trimming and J lost 4 bases, with 9 bases between them. CDR3 sequence: CASSFVQITEAFF. The CDR3 DNA sequence: TGTGCCAGCAGTTTTGTACAGATCACTGAAGCTTTCTTT.

V gene TRBV11-3 combines with J gene TRBJ2-5, with TRBD2 matching 8 bases. Trimming took 5 bases from V and 3 from J; bases not matched to a gene: 11. In germline, CDR1 is SGHNT, CDR2 YENEEA. This CDR3 region has 16 residues. CDR3 sequence reads: CASSHGTSGGEETQYF. CDR3 DNA: TGTGCCAGCAGCCACGGGACTTCGGGGGGGGAAGAGACCCAGTACTTC.

The chain has TRBV29-1 and TRBJ2-4, with 8 bases fitting TRBD1. CDR3 size: 12 residues. CDR1 and CDR2 from the germline V gene are SQVTM and ANQGSEA. This CDR3 is CIVQGQENIQYF. In DNA form, the CDR3 reads TGCATCGTCCAGGGACAGGAAAACATTCAGTACTTC.

The genes are TRBV6-5 and TRBJ1-1; 7 nucleotides match TRBD1. CDR1 MNHEY and CDR2 SVGAGI come from the germline V gene. With V trimmed by 7 bases and J by 6 bases, 8 bases remained unmatched. The CDR3 contains 13 residues. In nucleotides, the CDR3 is TGTGCCAGCACCCTCGACAGGGCGGCTGAAGCTTTCTTT. As protein: CASTLDRAAEAFF.

The chain recombines TRBV7-2 with TRBJ2-5; 10 bases match TRBD1. After removal of 5 bases from V and 3 bases from J, the junction contained 6 bases not matched to a gene. CDR3 length: 15 amino acids. Germline V gene data show CDR1 as SGHTA and CDR2 as FQGNSA. In DNA form, the CDR3 reads TGTGCCAGCAGCGTATCCGGGACAGGGGAAGAGACCCAGTACTTC. Translation: CASSVSGTGEETQYF.

This clone was observed a few times. J is TRBJ1-1 and V is TRBV5-4; D is possibly TRBD1 (5 bases). V dropped 0 bases and J dropped 0 bases, with 9 bases sitting between them. Germline V CDR1 and CDR2: SGHNT, YYREEE (reference sequence). This CDR3 region has 15 residues. The chain's CDR3 is CASSLGGGVNTEAFF. Written as DNA, the CDR3 is TGTGCCAGCAGCTTGGGGGGCGGGGTGAACACTGAAGCTTTCTTT.

There are a few counts of this clone. The chain recombines TRBV5-5 with TRBJ1-1; unclear D gene. V lost 1 base and J 0 bases, leaving 4 bases between the germline ends. This CDR3 has 13 amino acids. Germline V CDR1 and CDR2: SGHKS, YYEKEE (reference sequence). The CDR3 region is CASSLSVNTEAFF. In nucleotides, the CDR3 is TGTGCCAGCAGCTTGTCGGTGAACACTGAAGCTTTCTTT.